The count of the clone carrying this TCR beta chain is one. This sample was included in a study of blood T cell repertoires in COVID-19. Whole-study context: Acute and convalescent COVID-19 specimens originated in the United States, Italy and Spain.

Seattle patient enrollment occurred during active infection, with longitudinal follow-up thereafter. Source study methods: Amplification of reference gene primers was used by the study to estimate nucleated cell counts. Sequenced by immunoSEQ multiplex PCR; TCRdb stores in-frame clones only, minus some. D and trimming were read from the DNA, whereas the V and J calls and clone size are those reported in that table. The sample has about 150,000 clones; 85% to 90% are singletons. The receptor's source is a woman older than 75 with COVID-19, enrolled during active disease. The material sequenced was peripheral blood.

The CDR3 reads CASSFLRENNPQHF. The CDR3, as DNA: TGTGCCAGCAGTTTCCTTCGGGAGAATAATCCCCAGCATTTT. V is TRBV28 and J is TRBJ1-5; the D is unclear. The V end was cut by 3 bases, the J end by 10 bases, with 16 bases between. Germline lookup yields CDR1 MDHEN and CDR2 SYDVKM. This CDR3 region has 14 residues.